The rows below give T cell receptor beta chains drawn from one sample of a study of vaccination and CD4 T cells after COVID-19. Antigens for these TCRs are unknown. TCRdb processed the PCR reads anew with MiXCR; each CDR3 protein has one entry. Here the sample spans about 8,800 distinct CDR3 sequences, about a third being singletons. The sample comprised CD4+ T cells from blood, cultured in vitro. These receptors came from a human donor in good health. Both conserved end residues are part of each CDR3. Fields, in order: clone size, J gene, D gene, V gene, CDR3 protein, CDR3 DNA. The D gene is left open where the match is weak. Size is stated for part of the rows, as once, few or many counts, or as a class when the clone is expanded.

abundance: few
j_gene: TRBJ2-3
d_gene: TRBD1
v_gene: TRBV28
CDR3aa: CASHGGQGKIDTQYF
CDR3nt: TGTGCCAGCCATGGGGGACAGGGGAAGATAGATACGCAGTATTTT

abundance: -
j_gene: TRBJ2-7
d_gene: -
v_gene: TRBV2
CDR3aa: CASRSNGPSYEQYF
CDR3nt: TGTGCCAGCAGGTCTAACGGGCCCTCCTACGAGCAGTACTTC

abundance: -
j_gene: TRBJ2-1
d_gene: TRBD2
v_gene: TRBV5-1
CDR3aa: CASSPTTSGRANEQFF
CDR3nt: TGCGCCAGCAGCCCTACGACTAGCGGGAGGGCGAATGAGCAGTTCTTC

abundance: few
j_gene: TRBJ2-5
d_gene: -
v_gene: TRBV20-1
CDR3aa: CSARVDGETQYF
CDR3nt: TGCAGTGCTAGAGTGGACGGGGAGACCCAGTACTTC

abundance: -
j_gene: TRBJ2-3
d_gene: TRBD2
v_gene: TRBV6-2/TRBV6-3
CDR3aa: CASSPGDYTDTQYF
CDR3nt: TGTGCCAGCAGTCCGGGGGACTACACAGATACGCAGTATTTT

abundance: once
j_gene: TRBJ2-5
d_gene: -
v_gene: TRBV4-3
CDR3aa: CASSQEAFRETQYF
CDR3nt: TGCGCCAGCAGCCAAGAGGCGTTTCGGGAGACCCAGTACTTC

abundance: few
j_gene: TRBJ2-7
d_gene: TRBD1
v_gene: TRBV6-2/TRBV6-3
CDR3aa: CASSLIAQGAGAYEQYF
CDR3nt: TGTGCCAGCAGTTTAATCGCACAGGGGGCTGGGGCCTACGAGCAGTACTTC

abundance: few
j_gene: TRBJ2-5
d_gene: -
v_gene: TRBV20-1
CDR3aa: CSARVPYQETQYF
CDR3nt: TGCAGTGCTAGAGTCCCGTACCAAGAGACCCAGTACTTC

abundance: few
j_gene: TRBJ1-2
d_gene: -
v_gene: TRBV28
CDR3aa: CASSPRQYGYTF
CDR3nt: TGTGCCAGCAGTCCCAGACAGTATGGCTACACCTTC

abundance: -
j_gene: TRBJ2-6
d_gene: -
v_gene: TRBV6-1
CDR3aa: CAASHRSGANVLTF
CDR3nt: TGTGCCGCAAGTCACCGGTCTGGGGCCAACGTCCTGACTTTC

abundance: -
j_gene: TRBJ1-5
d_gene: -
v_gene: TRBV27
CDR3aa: CASSPGYNQPQHF
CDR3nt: TGTGCCAGCAGTCCAGGGTACAATCAGCCCCAGCATTTT